These 22 T cell receptor beta chains originate from one sample sequenced in a study of cytomegalovirus exposure and HLA in healthy donors. Primers for the PCR totalled 60 Vbeta and 13 Jbeta. This table comes from immunoSEQ multiplex PCR, and its TCRdb copy is limited to in-frame clones, with some not included. The data hold around 170,000 clones, with 75% to 90% observed a single time. The source material was PBMCs. Every receptor here comes from a man aged 40-55 years in good health and CMV-seropositive.

This clone was seen once. V and J are TRBV6-6 and TRBJ2-2, with TRBD1 as a possible D gene (5 bases). CDR3 length: 11 amino acids. CDR1 and CDR2 from the germline V gene are MNHNY and SVGAGI (reference sequence). Trimming took 2 bases from V and 13 from J, leaving 8 bases between them. The CDR3 reads CASSYGAGLFF. The CDR3 region has the DNA TGTGCCAGCAGTTACGGGGCTGGGCTGTTTTTT.

V gene TRBV7-2 combines with J gene TRBJ2-3; 10 nucleotides line up with TRBD2. CDR1 SGHTA and CDR2 FQGNSA come from the germline V gene. With 1 base clipped from V and 2 bases from J, the junction kept 3 bases outside the gene matches. There are 16 residues in the CDR3. In DNA, the CDR3 is TGTGCCAGCAGCTTAGGAGCGGGGGGGATCACAGATACGCAGTATTTT. Translation: CASSLGAGGITDTQYF.

The sample holds one count of this clone. The chain carries TRBV30 and TRBJ1-5; the D gene is possibly TRBD1 (5 bases). Per germline, CDR1 GTSNPN and CDR2 SVGIG (reference sequence). The CDR3 is 15 residues long. V was shortened by 0 bases and J by 4 bases, with 13 bases between the two germline ends. CDR3 residues: CAWSVKRQSNQPQHF. The CDR3 region has the DNA TGTGCCTGGAGTGTAAAGCGACAGTCAAATCAGCCCCAGCATTTT.

The chain joins TRBV4-2 to TRBJ2-7; 7 bases map to TRBD1. CDR3 length: 12 amino acids. J was trimmed by 5 bases and V by 3 bases; bases with no gene match: 1. Germline V lookup: CDR1 LGHNA, CDR2 YNFKEQ. The CDR3 here is CASSHDRDEQYF. The CDR3 region has the DNA TGTGCCAGCAGCCACGACAGGGACGAGCAGTACTTC.

This chain uses TRBV7-9 with TRBJ2-6; a possible D gene is TRBD2 (6 bases). V lost 5 bases and J 1 base, leaving 21 bases between the germline ends. The CDR3 is 19 amino acids. Germline V gene sequence: CDR1 SEHNR, CDR2 FQNEAQ (reference sequence). The DNA of the CDR3 is TGTGCCAGCAGCCCAAACGGGGGTCCGGTCGTGTCTGGGGCCAACGTCCTGACTTTC. It codes for CASSPNGGPVVSGANVLTF.

The chain has TRBV27 and TRBJ1-1; D is possibly TRBD1 (5 bases). Germline lookup yields CDR1 MNHEY and CDR2 SMNVEV (reference sequence). The CDR3 extends over 14 amino acids. The V and J ends lost 5 bases and 0 bases respectively, with 10 bases between them. The CDR3 loop reads CASSETGMNTEAFF. CDR3 nucleotide sequence: TGTGCCAGCAGTGAAACAGGAATGAACACTGAAGCTTTCTTT.

The J gene is TRBJ2-1, the V gene TRBV7-2; 12 bases align to TRBD1. CDR1 and CDR2 from the germline V gene are SGHTA and FQGNSA. The V and J ends lost 4 bases and 4 bases, in that order; junction bases with no gene match: 11. CDR3 size: 18 residues. CDR3 nucleotide sequence: TGTGCCAGCAGCTCCGGGACAGGGGGCGTGGTTGTGTACAATGAGCAGTTCTTC. Its protein is CASSSGTGGVVVYNEQFF.

This clone has only one observation. This rearrangement joins TRBV7-2 to TRBJ2-7, with D uncertain. The germline gives CDR1 SGHTA, CDR2 FQGNSA. The CDR3 sequence is 13 residues long. V gave up 8 bases and J gave up 7 bases, with 18 bases separating them. The CDR3 DNA is TGTGCCAGCGCTTTGAGTTCCTTGGTAGAGCAGTACTTC. Translation: CASALSSLVEQYF. Filled out from reference TRBV7-2 and TRBJ2-7, the complete variable domain reads GAGVSQSPSNKVTEKGKDVELRCDPISGHTALYWYRQSLGQGLEFLIYFQGNSAPDKSGLPSDRFSAERTGGSVSTLTIQRTQQEDSAVYLCASALSSLVEQYFGPGTRLTVT.

The rearrangement uses TRBV6-6 and TRBJ2-7; maybe TRBD2 (6 bases). Trimming stripped 6 bases from V and 0 bases from J, with 18 bases between. This CDR3 has 16 residues. From germline, CDR1 is MNHNY and CDR2 SVGAGI (reference sequence). CDR3 residues: CASSWGDWGPSYEQYF. DNA for the CDR3: TGTGCCAGCAGCTGGGGGGACTGGGGCCCCTCCTACGAGCAGTACTTC.

The chain combines TRBV10-1 with TRBJ1-4; D is uncertain. Germline CDR1 is WNHNN and CDR2 is SYGVQD (reference sequence). CDR3 size: 12 residues. V shed 5 bases and J shed 8 bases, with 9 bases lying between them. CDR3 in DNA: TGCGCCAGCAGTTACGACGGGGAAAAACTGTTTTTT. It encodes CASSYDGEKLFF.

This clone was recorded only once. The chain uses TRBV30 and TRBJ1-1; D unresolved. V gave up 7 bases and J gave up 1 base, with 19 bases separating them. The germline V gene has CDR1 GTSNPN and CDR2 SVGIG (reference sequence). The CDR3 covers 15 residues. The CDR3 nucleotides are TGTGCCTCGGAGGTACCCCGGCAGCCGAACACTGAAGCTTTCTTT. It is translated as CASEVPRQPNTEAFF.

For this clone: At one of its ends the junction is not consistent with the germline gene, which may arise from a read error. The gene calls are TRBV7-7 and TRBJ2-2, with D perhaps TRBD1 (6 bases). This CDR3 has 13 amino acids. Germline V lookup: CDR1 SSHAT, CDR2 FNYEAQ (reference sequence). CDR3 sequence: CASSRTGTGELFF. In DNA form, the CDR3 reads TGTGCTAGCAGCCGTACAGGGACCGGGGAGCTGTTTTTT.

The chain recombines TRBV27 with TRBJ1-1; D gene unclear. Trimming left V 6 bases short and J 10 bases short, with 18 bases between. The CDR3 covers 13 residues. Looked up from germline, CDR1 is MNHEY and CDR2 is SMNVEV (reference sequence). The CDR3 nucleotides are TGTGCCAGCAGGAACCCCATCAATGGAGGAGCTTTCTTT. As protein: CASRNPINGGAFF.

V gene TRBV6-5 combines with J gene TRBJ1-2, with 9 bases aligning to TRBD1. Germline loops: CDR1 MNHEY, CDR2 SVGAGI. The CDR3 loop spans 12 amino acids. J lost 8 bases, V lost 5 bases, and 3 bases had no gene match. The CDR3 DNA reads TGTGCCAGCAGTCGACAGGGGGGAGGCTACACCTTC. This sequence encodes CASSRQGGGYTF.

The sample holds a few counts of this clone. The chain combines TRBV6-5 with TRBJ2-1; a possible D gene is TRBD2 (6 bases). Trimming shortened V by 5 bases and J by 9 bases, and 20 bases separated the two germline ends. Germline V CDR1 and CDR2: MNHEY, SVGAGI. This CDR3 is built from 15 residues. The CDR3 sequence is CASSNTGTYTVEQFF. The CDR3 DNA is TGTGCCAGCAGTAATACCGGGACTTATACAGTTGAGCAGTTCTTC.

The V gene is TRBV27, the J gene TRBJ2-1, with 8 nucleotides matching TRBD1. Looked up from germline, CDR1 is MNHEY and CDR2 is SMNVEV (reference sequence). V shed 2 bases, J shed 10 bases, and the junction held 10 bases outside the gene matches. This CDR3 has 15 residues. The CDR3, as DNA: TGTGCCAGCAGTTTAATCAGGGGGCTTAGGATCGAGCAGTTCTTC. Protein product: CASSLIRGLRIEQFF.

Notes on this clone: Other DNA sequences in this specimen translate into the identical CDR3. The chain combines TRBV27 with TRBJ1-2, with TRBD1 matching 9 bases. CDR3 length: 14 amino acids. V was pared by 3 bases and J by 7 bases, with 6 bases of the junction left unmatched. Germline values: CDR1 MNHEY, CDR2 SMNVEV (reference sequence). This chain's CDR3 is CASSFEQGALGYTF. As DNA, the CDR3 is TGTGCCAGCAGTTTTGAACAGGGGGCGCTTGGCTACACCTTC.

The chain couples TRBV6-5 to TRBJ2-5, with D tentatively TRBD1 (6 bases). The germline V gene has CDR1 MNHEY and CDR2 SVGAGI. V shed 2 bases and J shed 1 base, with 8 bases lying between them. CDR3 size: 14 residues. The CDR3 coding sequence is TGTGCCAGCAGTTACGAGGGGGTCCAAGAGACCCAGTACTTC. Amino acid sequence: CASSYEGVQETQYF.

This chain uses TRBV28 with TRBJ1-1; 8 nucleotides line up with TRBD1. The V gene's germline CDR1 is MDHEN and CDR2 SYDVKM. After removal of 4 bases from V and 6 bases from J, the junction contained 10 bases not matched to a gene. The CDR3 covers 15 residues. As DNA, the CDR3 is TGTGCCAGCAGTTCGCCGACAGGGGTCTTGGCTGAAGCTTTCTTT. Its protein product is CASSSPTGVLAEAFF.

The V and J genes are TRBV7-2 and TRBJ2-5; no clear D gene. The ends were cut back, 3 bases at V and 5 bases at J, with 7 bases in the middle. There are 12 residues in the CDR3. CDR1 and CDR2 (germline): SGHTA, FQGNSA. The CDR3, as DNA: TGTGCCAGCAGCTTGAGCTCCGAGACCCAGTACTTC. Translation: CASSLSSETQYF.

This chain connects TRBV7-3 to TRBJ2-1, with TRBD2 as a possible D gene (5 bases). The CDR3 spans 12 residues. Germline V gives CDR1 SGHTA, CDR2 FQGTGA. V was trimmed by 5 bases and J by 8 bases, leaving 10 bases between them. This CDR3 reads CASSPAGDEQFF. The DNA for the CDR3 is TGTGCCAGCAGCCCGGCCGGGGATGAGCAGTTCTTC.

The chain uses TRBV28 and TRBJ2-7, with 8 bases that match TRBD2. The germline gives CDR1 MDHEN, CDR2 SYDVKM. Trimming removed 4 bases from V and 6 bases from J; junction bases left unmatched: 8. CDR3 length: 14 residues. CDR3 in DNA: TGTGCCAGCAGTTGGGCGGGGGGAAACTCCGAGCAGTACTTC. Protein sequence: CASSWAGGNSEQYF.